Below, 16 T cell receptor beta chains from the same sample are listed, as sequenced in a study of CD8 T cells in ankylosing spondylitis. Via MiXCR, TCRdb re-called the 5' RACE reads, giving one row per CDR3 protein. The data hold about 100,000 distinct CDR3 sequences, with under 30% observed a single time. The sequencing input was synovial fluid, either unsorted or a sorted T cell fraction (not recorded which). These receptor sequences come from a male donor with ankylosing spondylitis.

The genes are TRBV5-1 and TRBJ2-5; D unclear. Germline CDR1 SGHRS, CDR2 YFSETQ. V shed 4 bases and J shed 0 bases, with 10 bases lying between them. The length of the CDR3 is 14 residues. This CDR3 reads CASSEDDDQETQYF. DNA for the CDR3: TGCGCCAGCAGCGAAGACGACGACCAAGAGACCCAGTACTTC. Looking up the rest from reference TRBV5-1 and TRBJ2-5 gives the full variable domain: KAGVTQTPRYLIKTRGQQVTLSCSPISGHRSVSWYQQTPGQGLQFLFEYFSETQRNKGNFPGRFSGRQFSNSRSEMNVSTLELGDSALYLCASSEDDDQETQYFGPGTRLLVL.

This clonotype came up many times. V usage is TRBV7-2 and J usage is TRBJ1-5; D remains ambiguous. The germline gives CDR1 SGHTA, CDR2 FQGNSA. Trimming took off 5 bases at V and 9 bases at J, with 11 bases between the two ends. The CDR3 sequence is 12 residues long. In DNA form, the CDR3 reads TGTGCCAGCAGCATATTAACGATGCCCCAGCATTTT. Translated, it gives CASSILTMPQHF.

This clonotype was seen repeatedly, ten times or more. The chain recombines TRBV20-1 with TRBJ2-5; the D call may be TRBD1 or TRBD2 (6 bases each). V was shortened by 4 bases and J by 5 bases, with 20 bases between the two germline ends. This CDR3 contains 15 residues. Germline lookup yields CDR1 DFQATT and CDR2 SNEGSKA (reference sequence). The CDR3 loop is CSATPRGVTWETQYF. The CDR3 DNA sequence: TGCAGTGCTACCCCAAGGGGGGTTACGTGGGAGACCCAGTACTTC.

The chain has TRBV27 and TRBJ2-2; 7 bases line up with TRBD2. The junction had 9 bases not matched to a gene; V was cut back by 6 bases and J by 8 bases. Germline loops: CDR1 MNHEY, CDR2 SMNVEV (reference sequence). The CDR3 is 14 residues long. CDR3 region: CASRRDYDTGELFF. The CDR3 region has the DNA TGTGCCAGCAGACGGGACTACGATACGGGGGAGCTGTTTTTT.

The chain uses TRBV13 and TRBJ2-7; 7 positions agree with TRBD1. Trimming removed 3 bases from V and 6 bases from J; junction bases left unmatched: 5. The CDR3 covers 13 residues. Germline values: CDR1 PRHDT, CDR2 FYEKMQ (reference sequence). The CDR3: CASSLTGKSEQYV. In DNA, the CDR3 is TGTGCCAGCAGCTTGACAGGGAAATCCGAGCAGTACGTC.

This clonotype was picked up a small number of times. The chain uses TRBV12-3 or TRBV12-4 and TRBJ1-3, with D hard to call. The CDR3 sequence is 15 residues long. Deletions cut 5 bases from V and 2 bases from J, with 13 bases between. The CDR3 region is CASSRLDGPGNTIYF. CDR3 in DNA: TGTGCCAGCAGTCGTCTGGACGGCCCTGGAAACACCATATATTTT.

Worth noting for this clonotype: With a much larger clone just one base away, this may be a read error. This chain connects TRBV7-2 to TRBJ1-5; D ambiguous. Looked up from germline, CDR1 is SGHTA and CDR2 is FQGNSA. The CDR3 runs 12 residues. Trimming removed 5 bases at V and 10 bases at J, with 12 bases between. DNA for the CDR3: TGTGCCAGCAGCATATTAACGATCCCCCAGCATTTT. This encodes CASSILTIPQHF.

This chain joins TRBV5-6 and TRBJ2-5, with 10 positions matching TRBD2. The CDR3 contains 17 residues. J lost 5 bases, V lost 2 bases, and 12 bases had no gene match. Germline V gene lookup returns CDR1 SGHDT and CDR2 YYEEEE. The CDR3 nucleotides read TGTGCCAGCAGCTTTGGGCGGATAGCGGGAGGTATTGAGACCCAGTACTTC. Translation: CASSFGRIAGGIETQYF.

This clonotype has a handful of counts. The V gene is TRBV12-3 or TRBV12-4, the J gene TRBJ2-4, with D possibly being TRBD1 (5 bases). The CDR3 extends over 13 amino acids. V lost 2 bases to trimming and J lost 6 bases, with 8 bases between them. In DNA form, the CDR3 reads TGTGCCAGCAGTTTATATCAGGGAAACATTCAGTACTTC. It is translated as CASSLYQGNIQYF.

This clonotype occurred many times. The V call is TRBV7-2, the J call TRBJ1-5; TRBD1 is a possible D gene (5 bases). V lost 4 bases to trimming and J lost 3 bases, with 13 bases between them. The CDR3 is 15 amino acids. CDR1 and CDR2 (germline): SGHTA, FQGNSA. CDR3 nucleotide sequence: TGTGCCAGCAGCTCGGGGGGGACCTCCAATCAGCCCCAGCATTTT. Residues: CASSSGGTSNQPQHF.

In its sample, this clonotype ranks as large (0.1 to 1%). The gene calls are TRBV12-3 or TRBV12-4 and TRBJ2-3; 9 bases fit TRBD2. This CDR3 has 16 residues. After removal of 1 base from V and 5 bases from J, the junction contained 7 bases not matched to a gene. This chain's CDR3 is CASSLGIAGVKDTQYF. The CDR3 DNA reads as TGTGCCAGCAGTTTAGGGATAGCGGGAGTTAAAGATACGCAGTATTTT.

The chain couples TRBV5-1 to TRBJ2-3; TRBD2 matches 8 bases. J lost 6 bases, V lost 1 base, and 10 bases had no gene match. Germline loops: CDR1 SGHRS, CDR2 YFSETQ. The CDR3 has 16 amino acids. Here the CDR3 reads CASSLTGGPDWDTQYF. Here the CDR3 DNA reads TGCGCCAGCAGCTTGACGGGAGGGCCGGATTGGGATACGCAGTATTTT. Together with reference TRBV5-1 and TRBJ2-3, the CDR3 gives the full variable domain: KAGVTQTPRYLIKTRGQQVTLSCSPISGHRSVSWYQQTPGQGLQFLFEYFSETQRNKGNFPGRFSGRQFSNSRSEMNVSTLELGDSALYLCASSLTGGPDWDTQYFGPGTRLTVL.

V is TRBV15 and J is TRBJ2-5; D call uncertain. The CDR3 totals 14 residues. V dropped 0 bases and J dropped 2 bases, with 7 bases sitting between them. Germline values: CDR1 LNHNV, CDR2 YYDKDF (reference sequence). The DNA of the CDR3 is TGTGCCACCAGCAGAGATACAGCTCAAGAGACCCAGTACTTC. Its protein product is CATSRDTAQETQYF.

The chain's CDR3 is CSAEDRDYEQYF. The CDR3, as DNA: TGCAGTGCGGAAGACAGGGATTACGAGCAGTACTTC. V and J are TRBV20-1 and TRBJ2-7; 7 positions match TRBD1. Per the germline V gene, CDR1 is DFQATT and CDR2 is SNEGSKA (reference sequence). This CDR3 has 12 amino acids. V lost 6 bases, J lost 4 bases, and 6 bases stayed unmatched.

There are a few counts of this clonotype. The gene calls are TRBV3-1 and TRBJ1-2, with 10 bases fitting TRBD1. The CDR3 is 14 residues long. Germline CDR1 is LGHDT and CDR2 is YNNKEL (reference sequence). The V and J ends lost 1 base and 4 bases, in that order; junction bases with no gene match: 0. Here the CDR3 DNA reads TGTGCCAGCAGCCAAGGGACAGGGGGCTATGGCTACACCTTC. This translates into CASSQGTGGYGYTF.

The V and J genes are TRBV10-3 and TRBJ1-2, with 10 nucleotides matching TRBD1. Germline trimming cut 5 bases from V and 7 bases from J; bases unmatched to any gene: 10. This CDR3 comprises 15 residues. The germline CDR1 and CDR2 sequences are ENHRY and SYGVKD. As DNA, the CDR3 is TGTGCCATCAGTCCCGGGACAGGGGACAGGTCTGGCTACACCTTC. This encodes CAISPGTGDRSGYTF.